Below, 19 T cell receptor beta chains from the same sample are listed, as sequenced in a study of cytomegalovirus exposure and HLA in healthy donors. Repertoires were generated with immunoSEQ multiplex PCR, while TCRdb's copy carries only in-frame clones and drops some. The data hold about 170,000 clones, with 85% to 90% observed a single time. Input material: PBMCs. These receptors were collected from a man between 18 and 29 years old in good health and CMV-seropositive.

The genes are TRBV5-1 and TRBJ2-1; perhaps TRBD2 as D (5 bases). V dropped 1 base and J dropped 2 bases, with 22 bases sitting between them. The CDR3 contains 19 residues. Germline V gene data show CDR1 as SGHRS and CDR2 as YFSETQ. CDR3 DNA sequence: TGCGCCAGCAGCTTGTCTGAGGGCTCCCTCGTATTCACCTACAATGAGCAGTTCTTC. Translated, it gives CASSLSEGSLVFTYNEQFF.

The DNA for the CDR3 is TGTGCCAGCAGTGCCGACACCCGGGGCTCTGGGGCCAACGTCCTGACTTTC. It is translated as CASSADTRGSGANVLTF. The chain links TRBV6-1 to TRBJ2-6; possibly TRBD2 for D (5 bases). The CDR3 has 17 residues. Germline CDR1 is MNHNS and CDR2 is SASEGT. The ends were cut back, 4 bases at V and 0 bases at J, with 13 bases in the middle.

The rearrangement uses TRBV7-9 and TRBJ2-3; D is possibly TRBD1 (6 bases). Germline loops: CDR1 SEHNR, CDR2 FQNEAQ (reference sequence). The V end was cut by 10 bases, the J end by 0 bases, with 14 bases between. This CDR3 is built from 14 residues. The CDR3 protein is CATKRTASTDTQYF. CDR3 DNA: TGTGCCACTAAAAGGACAGCTAGCACAGATACGCAGTATTTT.

The chain is built from TRBV5-1 and TRBJ2-7; maybe TRBD2 (6 bases). CDR1 and CDR2 from the germline V gene are SGHRS and YFSETQ. The length of the CDR3 is 14 residues. Trimming left V 5 bases short and J 6 bases short, with 18 bases between. The CDR3 nucleotides are TGCGCCAGCAGTGGTTTGGTCGCGGGACCCGAGCAGTACTTC. Translating gives CASSGLVAGPEQYF. Full variable domain (missing parts from reference TRBV5-1 and TRBJ2-7): KAGVTQTPRYLIKTRGQQVTLSCSPISGHRSVSWYQQTPGQGLQFLFEYFSETQRNKGNFPGRFSGRQFSNSRSEMNVSTLELGDSALYLCASSGLVAGPEQYFGPGTRLTVT.

V is TRBV7-2 and J is TRBJ1-5; no definite D call. Germline assignment: CDR1 SGHTA and CDR2 FQGNSA. Between the trimmed V and J ends, which lost 4 bases and 7 bases, there was a span of 11 bases. CDR3 size: 13 residues. The CDR3 region is CASSSKSGQPQHF. The CDR3 DNA reads TGTGCCAGCAGCTCCAAGTCGGGGCAGCCCCAGCATTTT.

This chain links TRBV4-1 with TRBJ2-3, with D maybe TRBD2 (6 bases). The length of the CDR3 is 15 residues. The V end was cut by 1 base, the J end by 3 bases, with 11 bases between. Germline V gene data show CDR1 as MGHRA and CDR2 as YSYEKL. The CDR3 reads CASSQGVGRTDTQYF. As DNA, the CDR3 is TGCGCCAGCAGCCAAGGAGTGGGGAGGACAGATACGCAGTATTTT.

The genes are TRBV7-3 and TRBJ2-1; 9 bases are a match to TRBD1. Per the germline V gene, CDR1 is SGHTA and CDR2 is FQGTGA. The V segment lost 4 bases and the J segment 8 bases; nucleotides outside the gene matches: 9. The CDR3 length is 15 residues. DNA for the CDR3: TGTGCCAGCAGCTCAACAGGGGGCAGGGTCGATGAGCAGTTCTTC. It yields the protein CASSSTGGRVDEQFF.

The CDR3 region is CASSLPSGNTIYF. The CDR3 bases are TGTGCCAGCAGCCTCCCCTCTGGAAACACCATATATTTT. The chain has TRBV5-6 and TRBJ1-3; no firm D call. Trimming shortened V by 4 bases and J by 0 bases, and 5 bases separated the two germline ends. The CDR3 is 13 amino acids. Germline values: CDR1 SGHDT, CDR2 YYEEEE. Supplemented by reference TRBV5-6 and TRBJ1-3, the full variable domain reads DAGVTQSPTHLIKTRGQQVTLRCSPKSGHDTVSWYQQALGQGPQFIFQYYEEEERQRGNFPDRFSGHQFPNYSSELNVNALLLGDSALYLCASSLPSGNTIYFGEGSWLTVV.

The chain uses TRBV5-1 and TRBJ2-7; D remains ambiguous. Germline V lookup: CDR1 SGHRS, CDR2 YFSETQ. V was cut by 0 bases and J by 1 base, with 8 bases left in between. The CDR3 loop spans 14 amino acids. CDR3 in amino acids: CASSLAAQSYEQYF. CDR3 in DNA: TGCGCCAGCAGCTTGGCCGCTCAGTCCTACGAGCAGTACTTC.

The V call is TRBV5-1, the J call TRBJ1-5; TRBD1 is a possible D gene (5 bases). The CDR3 has 14 amino acids. CDR1 is SGHRS and CDR2 is YFSETQ in the germline V gene. V was trimmed by 4 bases and J by 4 bases, leaving 12 bases between them. CDR3 in DNA: TGCGCCAGCAGCACTGTACCAGGGAATCAGCCCCAGCATTTT. Its protein product is CASSTVPGNQPQHF.

V is TRBV28 and J is TRBJ1-5, with D possibly being TRBD1 (5 bases). From germline, CDR1 is MDHEN and CDR2 SYDVKM. The V gene lost 3 bases and the J gene lost 3 bases, with 18 bases spanning the gap. CDR3 length: 17 amino acids. DNA of the CDR3: TGTGCCAGCAGTTTGGAGGAGGGGTACGTAGACAATCAGCCCCAGCATTTT. Translated: CASSLEEGYVDNQPQHF.

The V and J genes are TRBV15 and TRBJ2-7; TRBD2 might be the D (6 bases). The V end lost 0 bases, the J end lost 2 bases, and 14 bases lay between the germline ends. The CDR3 is 16 amino acids. From germline, CDR1 is LNHNV and CDR2 YYDKDF (reference sequence). For the CDR3, the DNA is TGTGCCACCAGCAGAGATCTGACTAGTCTCACCTACGAGCAGTACTTC. This gives the protein CATSRDLTSLTYEQYF.

The chain combines TRBV5-1 with TRBJ2-7; tentative D call: TRBD1 (5 bases). Germline CDR1 is SGHRS and CDR2 is YFSETQ. The CDR3 has 15 residues. Trimming removed 0 bases at V and 3 bases at J, with 13 bases between. CDR3 loop: CASSLGPGQNYEQYF. DNA of the CDR3: TGCGCCAGCAGCTTGGGGCCCGGACAAAACTACGAGCAGTACTTC. Using reference TRBV5-1 and TRBJ2-7 for the parts outside the CDR3, the full variable domain is KAGVTQTPRYLIKTRGQQVTLSCSPISGHRSVSWYQQTPGQGLQFLFEYFSETQRNKGNFPGRFSGRQFSNSRSEMNVSTLELGDSALYLCASSLGPGQNYEQYFGPGTRLTVT.

The genes are TRBV4-2 and TRBJ1-1; D is possibly TRBD1 (6 bases). This CDR3 is 13 amino acids long. V gave up 2 bases and J gave up 7 bases, with 11 bases separating them. In germline, CDR1 is LGHNA, CDR2 YNFKEQ. The chain's CDR3 is CASSQPRGIEAFF. Here the CDR3 DNA reads TGTGCCAGCAGCCAACCCAGGGGTATTGAAGCTTTCTTT.

This chain uses TRBV27 with TRBJ2-7; perhaps TRBD1 as D (6 bases). The V and J ends lost 8 bases and 2 bases respectively, with 13 bases between them. Germline V gives CDR1 MNHEY, CDR2 SMNVEV (reference sequence). The CDR3 runs to 13 residues. The CDR3 DNA sequence: TGTGCCAGCGCGACCGGGACAACCTACGAGCAGTACTTC. This translates into CASATGTTYEQYF.

The chain uses TRBV6-5 and TRBJ1-1; the D is unclear. The CDR3 is 13 amino acids. CDR1 MNHEY and CDR2 SVGAGI come from the germline V gene. Trimming stripped 7 bases from V and 1 base from J, with 10 bases between. The CDR3 is CASKKTRNTEAFF. CDR3 sequence (DNA): TGTGCCAGCAAGAAGACACGGAACACTGAAGCTTTCTTT.

The chain employs TRBV2 and TRBJ1-1; D not resolved. This CDR3 region has 13 residues. Germline values: CDR1 SNHLY, CDR2 FYNNEI. The ends were cut back, 8 bases at V and 4 bases at J, with 14 bases in the middle. The CDR3, as DNA: TGTGCCAGCTTAGGAGAGAGAGGCACTGAAGCTTTCTTT. Translating gives CASLGERGTEAFF.

V usage is TRBV11-2 and J usage is TRBJ2-3, with 13 bases that match TRBD2. The CDR3 has 14 residues. The V and J ends lost 3 bases and 8 bases, in that order; junction bases with no gene match: 2. Germline loops: CDR1 SGHAT, CDR2 FQNNGV. This CDR3 reads CASSFGTSGTTQYF. In DNA, the CDR3 is TGTGCCAGCAGCTTTGGGACTAGCGGGACTACGCAGTATTTT.

V and J are TRBV7-9 and TRBJ2-1, with D possibly TRBD2 on 6 matching bases. Trimming shortened V by 5 bases and J by 2 bases, and 16 bases separated the two germline ends. CDR3 length: 16 amino acids. Looked up from germline, CDR1 is SEHNR and CDR2 is FQNEAQ (reference sequence). CDR3 residues: CASSPRDSRTYNEQFF. DNA of the CDR3: TGTGCCAGCAGCCCGAGGGACTCCCGAACCTACAATGAGCAGTTCTTC.